Listed below are T cell receptor beta chains from one sample, sequenced in a study of T cells expressing NK-cell markers. TCRdb re-called the 5' RACE reads, yielding one record per CDR3 amino acid sequence without DNA. The sample totals a few hundred thousand distinct CDR3 sequences. Sample: blood T cells: a sorted CD56 or NKG2C T cell subset, CD4+ or CD8+ T cells, or bulk PBMC T cells (not recorded which). Receptors originate from a man aged 18-70 years in good health. Each CDR3 is given with its conserved first and last residue.

V gene: TRBV7-2; J gene: TRBJ2-1; CDR3 protein: CASSLGASRGGNEQFF
V gene: TRBV29-1; J gene: TRBJ2-3; CDR3 protein: CSVEGRAGIDYTQYF
V gene: TRBV24-1; J gene: TRBJ2-5; CDR3 protein: CATSYGRGTAETQYF
V gene: TRBV4-1; J gene: TRBJ2-3; CDR3 protein: CASSQDPGVADTQYF
V gene: TRBV7-6; J gene: TRBJ1-2; CDR3 protein: CASSLAGTGGDYTF
V gene: TRBV6-1; J gene: TRBJ2-7; CDR3 protein: CASRKRQGIYEQHF
V gene: TRBV7-9; J gene: TRBJ2-3; CDR3 protein: CASSSGWDISSTQYF
V gene: TRBV7-9; J gene: TRBJ2-3; CDR3 protein: CASSRGEWGTDTQYF
V gene: TRBV3-1; J gene: TRBJ2-3; CDR3 protein: CASSRRPDTDTQYF
V gene: TRBV12-3/TRBV12-4; J gene: TRBJ2-3; CDR3 protein: CASSPGQGVPSTDTQYF
V gene: TRBV7-9; J gene: TRBJ2-5; CDR3 protein: CASSRDSGGETQYF
V gene: TRBV25-1; J gene: TRBJ1-6; CDR3 protein: CASSEYAGNSPLHF
V gene: TRBV12-3/TRBV12-4; J gene: TRBJ2-3; CDR3 protein: CASSLTRGVPTDTQYF
V gene: TRBV6-1; J gene: TRBJ2-5; CDR3 protein: CASSTFGGGETQYF
V gene: TRBV18; J gene: TRBJ2-7; CDR3 protein: CASSPGAGGPYEQYF
V gene: TRBV7-3; J gene: TRBJ1-1; CDR3 protein: CASSFPGHMNTEAFF
V gene: TRBV3-1; J gene: TRBJ1-3; CDR3 protein: CASSQQLGNTIYF
V gene: TRBV9; J gene: TRBJ2-1; CDR3 protein: CASSVALAGKNYNEQFF
V gene: TRBV19; J gene: TRBJ1-1; CDR3 protein: CASSIRGNMNTEAFF
V gene: TRBV6-6; J gene: TRBJ1-2; CDR3 protein: CASTPRGADGYTF
V gene: TRBV20-1; J gene: TRBJ2-1; CDR3 protein: CSAPRRAGGPFGDEQFF
V gene: TRBV25-1; J gene: TRBJ2-7; CDR3 protein: CASSEQAYEQYF
V gene: TRBV7-9; J gene: TRBJ2-7; CDR3 protein: CASSYAGGKHEQYF
V gene: TRBV7-9; J gene: TRBJ1-4; CDR3 protein: CASSPDRGRVEKLFF
V gene: TRBV7-2; J gene: TRBJ2-3; CDR3 protein: CASSLGGRGTDTQYF
V gene: TRBV29-1; J gene: TRBJ2-5; CDR3 protein: CSEAEGYGETQYF
V gene: TRBV7-2; J gene: TRBJ1-6; CDR3 protein: CASSFLLPGQGAPLHF
V gene: TRBV6-1; J gene: TRBJ1-5; CDR3 protein: CASISGGVYQPQHF
V gene: TRBV3-1; J gene: TRBJ1-2; CDR3 protein: CASSHTGTNGYTF
V gene: TRBV12-3/TRBV12-4; J gene: TRBJ2-7; CDR3 protein: CASARDPPPIEQYF
V gene: TRBV25-1; J gene: TRBJ1-6; CDR3 protein: CASSEYRSAGYNSPLHF
V gene: TRBV28; J gene: TRBJ1-5; CDR3 protein: CATNRDVQPQHF
V gene: TRBV6-1; J gene: TRBJ1-1; CDR3 protein: CASSGKRNTEAFF